These T cell receptor beta chains were read from a single sample in a study of blood T cell repertoires in COVID-19. Measured with immunoSEQ multiplex PCR; TCRdb has only the in-frame clones, and not every one. The data show 60,000 to 85,000 clones, approximately 84% seen once. Sequencing used peripheral blood. The receptors were sampled from a man aged 65 to 85 with acute or convalescent COVID-19. The CDR3 runs from the conserved cysteine through the conserved F or W. Each record gives: clone size, J gene, V gene, D gene, CDR3 protein, CDR3 DNA. A D gene is named only where the DNA matches it firmly. Part of the rows lack a size; the others show once, few, many or a class for expanded clones.

clone size: .
J gene: TRBJ1-5
V gene: TRBV5-1
D gene: .
CDR3 protein: CASSLGVGQLNQPQHF
CDR3 DNA: TGCGCCAGCAGCTTGGGAGTGGGACAACTCAATCAGCCCCAGCATTTT

clone size: .
J gene: TRBJ1-6
V gene: TRBV7-2
D gene: TRBD1
CDR3 protein: CASSLGPGTDPHF
CDR3 DNA: TGTGCCAGCAGCTTGGGCCCCGGGACAGACCCCCACTTT

clone size: few
J gene: TRBJ1-3
V gene: TRBV4-3
D gene: .
CDR3 protein: CASSLSQGNGNTIYF
CDR3 DNA: TGCGCCAGCAGCCTCTCGCAGGGAAATGGAAACACCATATATTTT

clone size: .
J gene: TRBJ2-3
V gene: TRBV7-3
D gene: TRBD1
CDR3 protein: CASSPRTGGTDTQYF
CDR3 DNA: TGTGCCAGCAGCCCCCGGACAGGGGGCACAGATACGCAGTATTTT

clone size: .
J gene: TRBJ2-1
V gene: TRBV5-1
D gene: TRBD2
CDR3 protein: CASSLSLAGVGNEQFF
CDR3 DNA: TGCGCCAGCAGCTTGTCACTAGCGGGAGTTGGAAATGAGCAGTTCTTC

clone size: .
J gene: TRBJ2-1
V gene: TRBV7-2
D gene: .
CDR3 protein: CASSFLKHPLNEQFF
CDR3 DNA: TGTGCCAGCAGCTTCTTGAAGCACCCGCTGAATGAGCAGTTCTTC

clone size: .
J gene: TRBJ1-5
V gene: TRBV4-1
D gene: TRBD1
CDR3 protein: CASSQDFSRGDQPQHF
CDR3 DNA: TGCGCCAGCAGCCAAGATTTCTCCAGGGGGGATCAGCCCCAGCATTTT

clone size: .
J gene: TRBJ2-5
V gene: TRBV14
D gene: TRBD2
CDR3 protein: CASSPWTSGETQYF
CDR3 DNA: TGTGCCAGCAGCCCTTGGACTAGCGGAGAGACCCAGTACTTC

clone size: .
J gene: TRBJ1-2
V gene: TRBV5-4
D gene: TRBD1
CDR3 protein: CASSGTGTAGWRGGYTF
CDR3 DNA: TGTGCCAGCAGCGGAACCGGGACAGCAGGTTGGAGGGGTGGCTACACCTTC

clone size: few
J gene: TRBJ2-2
V gene: TRBV25-1
D gene: TRBD1
CDR3 protein: CASSEKSTGWAGELFF
CDR3 DNA: TGTGCCAGCAGTGAAAAGTCGACAGGGTGGGCCGGGGAGCTGTTTTTT

clone size: .
J gene: TRBJ2-1
V gene: TRBV5-1
D gene: TRBD2
CDR3 protein: CASSFGAGAYNEQFF
CDR3 DNA: TGCGCCAGCAGCTTCGGAGCGGGAGCTTACAATGAGCAGTTCTTC

clone size: .
J gene: TRBJ2-1
V gene: TRBV10-2
D gene: TRBD2
CDR3 protein: CASSPLAGSSYNEQFF
CDR3 DNA: TGCGCCAGCAGTCCCCTAGCGGGCTCCTCCTACAATGAGCAGTTCTTC

clone size: .
J gene: TRBJ2-3
V gene: TRBV7-9
D gene: .
CDR3 protein: CASSLSGVGDTQYF
CDR3 DNA: TGTGCCAGCAGCTTATCAGGGGTCGGGGATACGCAGTATTTT

clone size: once
J gene: TRBJ2-2
V gene: TRBV6-5
D gene: TRBD1
CDR3 protein: CASSYPDRGRAGELFF
CDR3 DNA: TGTGCCAGCAGTTATCCGGACAGGGGGCGAGCCGGGGAGCTGTTTTTT

clone size: once
J gene: TRBJ1-3
V gene: TRBV18
D gene: .
CDR3 protein: CASSPSPQVNSGNTIYF
CDR3 DNA: TGTGCCAGCTCACCTTCTCCCCAGGTGAACTCTGGAAACACCATATATTTT

clone size: .
J gene: TRBJ1-1
V gene: TRBV5-4
D gene: TRBD1
CDR3 protein: CASSNSRTGNTEAFF
CDR3 DNA: TGTGCCAGCAGCAATTCACGGACAGGGAACACTGAAGCTTTCTTT

clone size: .
J gene: TRBJ2-7
V gene: TRBV7-2
D gene: TRBD1
CDR3 protein: CASSLAVRGTYEQYF
CDR3 DNA: TGTGCCAGCAGCTTAGCGGTCAGGGGGACCTACGAGCAGTACTTC

clone size: .
J gene: TRBJ1-2
V gene: TRBV7-8
D gene: TRBD1
CDR3 protein: CASSYTGDGYTF
CDR3 DNA: TGTGCCAGCAGCTATACAGGGGATGGCTACACCTTC

clone size: .
J gene: TRBJ1-5
V gene: TRBV2
D gene: TRBD1
CDR3 protein: CASSLRLDRVGNQPQHF
CDR3 DNA: TGTGCCAGCAGTCTACGTCTAGACAGGGTGGGCAATCAGCCCCAGCATTTT

clone size: few
J gene: TRBJ2-5
V gene: TRBV5-4
D gene: .
CDR3 protein: CASSLGTIQETQYF
CDR3 DNA: TGTGCCAGCAGCTTGGGGACAATACAAGAGACCCAGTACTTC

clone size: .
J gene: TRBJ2-2
V gene: TRBV11-3
D gene: TRBD1
CDR3 protein: CASSIGPGGTGELFF
CDR3 DNA: TGTGCCAGCAGCATCGGTCCAGGGGGTACCGGGGAGCTGTTTTTT

clone size: .
J gene: TRBJ2-6
V gene: TRBV7-9
D gene: .
CDR3 protein: CASRDDTAGANVLTF
CDR3 DNA: TGTGCCAGCAGAGACGACACGGCTGGGGCCAACGTCCTGACTTTC

clone size: .
J gene: TRBJ2-1
V gene: TRBV9
D gene: TRBD1
CDR3 protein: CASSVVARDRLSSYNEQFF
CDR3 DNA: TGTGCCAGCAGCGTAGTCGCCCGGGACAGGTTGAGCTCCTACAATGAGCAGTTCTTC

clone size: few
J gene: TRBJ1-2
V gene: TRBV5-5
D gene: .
CDR3 protein: CASSRTLNYGYTF
CDR3 DNA: TGTGCCAGCAGCAGGACATTAAACTATGGCTACACCTTC

clone size: .
J gene: TRBJ2-7
V gene: TRBV5-6
D gene: .
CDR3 protein: CASSLGGLPYEQYF
CDR3 DNA: TGTGCCAGCAGCTTGGGGGGCCTACCCTACGAGCAGTACTTC